This T cell receptor beta chain was obtained from a study of shared clonotypes between healthy human individuals. Overall study findings and caveats: Roughly 5% of naive CD4 clonotypes were shared across several donors.

The investigators split CD4+ cells into a CD45RA+ naive subset and a CD45RA-negative memory subset. Worth noting for this clone: Antigen specificity is unknown. A much bigger clone sits one base away, suggesting this may be a read error. This CDR3 is also generated by other DNA sequences in the sample.

Clones were sequenced by immunoSEQ multiplex PCR, and TCRdb holds only the in-frame ones, with some missing. The top ten clones hold 0.13% of a sample with about 2 million clones, 85% to 95% of them seen once. Germline CDR1 reads SGHNT; CDR2 reads YENEEA. With 5 bases clipped from V and 5 bases from J, the junction kept 1 base outside the gene matches. This CDR3 region has 12 residues. The TCR comes from a man younger than 35 in good health. The chain joins TRBV11-3 to TRBJ2-5; TRBD2 matches 8 bases. The source material was naive CD4+ T cells sorted from blood. Stated subset: CD45RA+ positively selected. CDR3 coding DNA: TGTGCCAGCAGCCGCGGGGGGGAGACCCAGTACTTC. Protein sequence: CASSRGGETQYF.